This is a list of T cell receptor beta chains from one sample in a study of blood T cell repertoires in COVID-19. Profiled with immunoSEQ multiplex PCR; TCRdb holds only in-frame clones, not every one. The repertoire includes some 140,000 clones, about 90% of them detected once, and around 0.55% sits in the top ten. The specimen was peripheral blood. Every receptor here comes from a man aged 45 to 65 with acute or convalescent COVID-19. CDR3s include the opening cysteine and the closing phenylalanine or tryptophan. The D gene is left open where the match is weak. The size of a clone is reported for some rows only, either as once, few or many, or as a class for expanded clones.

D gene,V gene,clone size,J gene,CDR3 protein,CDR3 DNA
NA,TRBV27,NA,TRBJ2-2,CASSIQGWGGELFF,TGTGCCAGCAGTATACAGGGTTGGGGCGGGGAGCTGTTTTTT
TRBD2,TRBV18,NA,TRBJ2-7,CASSPRVSGSGGTYEQYF,TGTGCCAGCTCACCAAGGGTTAGCGGGAGTGGGGGAACCTACGAGCAGTACTTC
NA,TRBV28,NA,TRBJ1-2,CASSLKGGGYTF,TGTGCCAGCAGTTTAAAGGGAGGCGGCTACACCTTC
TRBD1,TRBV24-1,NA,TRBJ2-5,CATSDPTDRGKTQYF,TGTGCCACCAGTGACCCGACCGACAGGGGAAAGACCCAGTACTTC
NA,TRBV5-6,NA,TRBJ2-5,CASSLVRGAGETQYF,TGTGCCAGCAGCTTGGTTCGGGGTGCGGGAGAGACCCAGTACTTC
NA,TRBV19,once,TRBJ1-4,CASSPAGRGGTNEKLFF,TGTGCCAGTAGCCCAGCGGGGAGGGGAGGAACTAATGAAAAACTGTTTTTT
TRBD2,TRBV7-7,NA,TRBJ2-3,CASSLTPRTSLLTDTQYF,TGTGCTAGCAGCTTAACCCCCAGGACTAGCCTTTTGACAGATACGCAGTATTTT
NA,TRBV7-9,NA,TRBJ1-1,CASSLALWTENTEAFF,TGTGCCAGCAGCTTAGCCCTGTGGACAGAGAACACTGAAGCTTTCTTT
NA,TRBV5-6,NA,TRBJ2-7,CASSRSGVTYEQYF,TGTGCCAGCAGCCGCTCGGGGGTTACCTACGAGCAGTACTTC
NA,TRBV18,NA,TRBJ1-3,CASSPRESSGNTIYF,TGTGCCAGCTCACCCAGGGAAAGTTCTGGAAACACCATATATTTT
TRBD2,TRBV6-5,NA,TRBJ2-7,CASSTPGLTYEQYF,TGTGCCAGCAGTACGCCGGGACTAACCTACGAGCAGTACTTC
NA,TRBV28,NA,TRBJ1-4,CASSVQRRKLFF,TGTGCCAGCAGTGTCCAACGGAGGAAACTGTTTTTT
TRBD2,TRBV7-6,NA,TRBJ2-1,CASSLGGGDPEEQFF,TGTGCCAGCAGCTTAGGCGGGGGGGATCCGGAAGAGCAGTTCTTC
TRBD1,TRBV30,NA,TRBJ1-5,CAWSGGTVTQPQHF,TGTGCCTGGAGTGGAGGGACAGTCACTCAGCCCCAGCATTTT
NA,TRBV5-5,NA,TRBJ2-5,CASSQGSEQETQYF,TGTGCCAGCAGCCAAGGATCGGAGCAAGAGACCCAGTACTTC
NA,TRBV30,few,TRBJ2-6,CAWSGPGGANVLTF,TGTGCCTGGAGCGGCCCCGGGGGGGCCAACGTCCTGACTTTC
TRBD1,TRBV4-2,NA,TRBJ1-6,CASSQVGAGGNNSPLHF,TGTGCCAGCAGCCAAGTCGGTGCAGGGGGTAATAATTCACCCCTCCACTTT
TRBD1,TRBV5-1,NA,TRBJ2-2,CASSLVGGQGSGELFF,TGCGCCAGCAGCTTGGTCGGAGGACAGGGGTCCGGGGAGCTGTTTTTT
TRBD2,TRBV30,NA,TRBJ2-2,CAWSRDYNTGELFF,TGTGCCTGGAGTAGGGACTATAACACCGGGGAGCTGTTTTTT
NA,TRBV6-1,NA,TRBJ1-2,CASSESGSYGYTF,TGTGCCAGCAGTGAATCAGGGTCCTATGGCTACACCTTC
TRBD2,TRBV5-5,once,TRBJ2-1,CASKAGTSGLGEQFF,TGTGCCAGCAAGGCCGGGACTAGCGGGCTCGGTGAGCAGTTCTTC
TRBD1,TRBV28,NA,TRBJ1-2,CAYAGTGNYGYTF,TGTGCTTACGCCGGGACAGGGAACTATGGCTACACCTTC
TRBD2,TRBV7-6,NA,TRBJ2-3,CASSLGLAGGASTDTQYF,TGTGCCAGCAGCTTGGGGCTAGCGGGGGGTGCTAGCACAGATACGCAGTATTTT
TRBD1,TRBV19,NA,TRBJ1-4,CASSMWRQGVEKLFF,TGTGCCAGTAGTATGTGGAGACAGGGAGTTGAAAAACTGTTTTTT
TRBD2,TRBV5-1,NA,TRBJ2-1,CASSRGLAGESEQFF,TGCGCCAGCAGCAGGGGACTAGCGGGAGAATCTGAGCAGTTCTTC
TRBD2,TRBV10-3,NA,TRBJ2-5,CAISESQRGGLETQYF,TGTGCCATCAGTGAGTCGCAGCGGGGGGGCCTCGAGACCCAGTACTTC
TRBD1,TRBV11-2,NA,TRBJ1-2,CASSLGQGGGGYTF,TGTGCCAGCAGCTTAGGACAGGGGGGAGGTGGCTACACCTTC
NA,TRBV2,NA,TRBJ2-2,CASIGLNTGELFF,TGTGCCAGCATTGGCCTGAACACCGGGGAGCTGTTTTTT
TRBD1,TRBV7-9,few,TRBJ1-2,CASSLQGQGVNYGYTF,TGTGCCAGCAGCTTACAGGGACAGGGGGTGAATTATGGCTACACCTTC
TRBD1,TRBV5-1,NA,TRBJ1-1,CASSSSPGQGINTEAFF,TGCGCCAGCAGCTCGTCTCCGGGACAGGGCATTAACACTGAAGCTTTCTTT
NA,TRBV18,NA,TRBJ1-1,CASSPPGGHTEAFF,TGTGCCAGCTCACCGCCAGGCGGGCACACTGAAGCTTTCTTT